This T cell receptor (beta chain) comes out of a study of control samples from healthy donors and cancer patients. The data were produced by immunoSEQ multiplex PCR, yet TCRdb's version contains in-frame clones alone and is incomplete. This table holds roughly 41,000 clones, around 94% found once. Sequencing was done on a sample of blood. The receptor was derived from a man between 60 and 70 years old in good health.

The CDR3 region has the DNA TGTGCCAGCAGGGACCCTGGCCTCTATGGCTACACCTTC. It translates to CASRDPGLYGYTF. The V call is TRBV25-1, the J call TRBJ1-2; D is ambiguous. Trimming shortened V by 6 bases and J by 4 bases, and 12 bases separated the two germline ends. Germline loops: CDR1 MGHDK, CDR2 SYGVNS. CDR3 length equals 13 residues.